This passage covers 26 T cell receptor beta chains from one sample sequenced in a study of response to subunit inactivated influenza vaccine. TCRdb re-derived calls from the RT-PCR reads in MiXCR, one entry per CDR3 protein. The sample contains approximately 530,000 distinct CDR3 sequences, approximately 6.9% of which appear only once. Sample: PBMCs from blood, taken 23 to 25 months after vaccination. The receptors were gathered from a man aged 45 to 75 who received an inactivated influenza vaccine.

This clonotype showed up many times. The chain couples TRBV28 to TRBJ2-7; D may be TRBD2 (5 bases). Per germline, CDR1 MDHEN and CDR2 SYDVKM. The V end was cut by 2 bases, the J end by 3 bases, with 8 bases between. The CDR3 runs to 13 residues. The CDR3 nucleotides are TGTGCCAGCAGTTTAAGAGGGCTCTACGAGCAGTACTTC. It translates to CASSLRGLYEQYF. The complete variable domain, with remaining parts taken from reference TRBV28 and TRBJ2-7, reads DVKVTQSSRYLVKRTGEKVFLECVQDMDHENMFWYRQDPGLGLRLIYFSYDVKMKEKGDIPEGYSVSREKKERFSLILESASTNQTSMYLCASSLRGLYEQYFGPGTRLTVT.

The rearrangement uses TRBV29-1 and TRBJ1-1; TRBD1 might be the D (5 bases). Trimming removed 1 base from V and 4 bases from J, with 13 bases in between. CDR3 length equals 14 residues. Germline assignment: CDR1 SQVTM and CDR2 ANQGSEA. The CDR3, as DNA: TGCAGCGTTGAAGCGGCAGGGATAGGCACTGAAGCTTTCTTT. Residues: CSVEAAGIGTEAFF.

This clonotype was found a few times. V is TRBV3-1 and J is TRBJ2-5; D call uncertain. CDR1 and CDR2 from the germline V gene are LGHDT and YNNKEL (reference sequence). The CDR3 is 13 residues long. V lost 3 bases and J lost 5, with 10 bases in between. CDR3 bases: TGTGCCAGCAGCCAGATACCGAGGGAGACCCAGTACTTC. Translation gives CASSQIPRETQYF.

The chain is built from TRBV15 and TRBJ2-5; D not resolved. Germline values: CDR1 LNHNV, CDR2 YYDKDF (reference sequence). This CDR3 is 12 amino acids long. The V gene lost 2 bases and the J gene lost 2 bases, with 3 bases spanning the gap. CDR3 in DNA: TGTGCCACCAGCAGATCTCAAGAGACCCAGTACTTC. Residues: CATSRSQETQYF.

This clonotype was picked up many times. The V and J genes are TRBV29-1 and TRBJ2-1; D possibly corresponds to TRBD2 (6 bases). Trimming removed 3 bases from V and 3 bases from J, with 15 bases in between. Germline V gene lookup returns CDR1 SQVTM and CDR2 ANQGSEA. This CDR3 contains 15 residues. The CDR3 nucleotides read TGCAGCGTTGACGGGGGACCTAGGGGCTACAATGAGCAGTTCTTC. Encoded protein: CSVDGGPRGYNEQFF.

This clonotype has only a few counts. V usage is TRBV7-9 and J usage is TRBJ2-1; D perhaps matches TRBD2 (6 bases). CDR1 is SEHNR and CDR2 is FQNEAQ in the germline V gene (reference sequence). The V end was cut by 2 bases, the J end by 9 bases, with 17 bases between. CDR3 size: 15 residues. This CDR3 is CASSLSSSGGGEQFF. The CDR3 DNA sequence: TGTGCCAGCAGCTTATCCTCATCCGGGGGTGGTGAGCAGTTCTTC.

The chain combines TRBV6-2 or TRBV6-3 with TRBJ2-7, with D perhaps TRBD2 (5 bases). The CDR3 is made up of 15 amino acids. V was pared by 4 bases and J by 4 bases, with 17 bases between. Germline V lookup: CDR1 MNHEY, CDR2 SVGEGT. The DNA of the CDR3 is TGTGCCAGCAGTTCTACAATACAGCGGAGATACGAGCAGTACTTC. Protein sequence: CASSSTIQRRYEQYF.

The chain has TRBV20-1 and TRBJ2-2; 9 nucleotides align to TRBD1. With 6 bases clipped from V and 0 bases from J, the junction kept 5 bases outside the gene matches. The CDR3 loop spans 15 amino acids. Germline V gene data show CDR1 as DFQATT and CDR2 as SNEGSKA (reference sequence). The CDR3 region has the DNA TGCAGTGCAAAGACAGGGGGTGCGAACACCGGGGAGCTGTTTTTT. Translated, it gives CSAKTGGANTGELFF.

A few counts support this clonotype. The V gene is TRBV5-1, the J gene TRBJ2-1; TRBD1 agrees at 8 bases. Germline trimming cut 4 bases from V and 3 bases from J; bases unmatched to any gene: 6. Germline lookup yields CDR1 SGHRS and CDR2 YFSETQ. The CDR3 runs to 15 residues. The CDR3 DNA follows: TGCGCCAGCAGCCAAGGACAGGGCCTCTACAATGAGCAGTTCTTC. Translating it yields CASSQGQGLYNEQFF.

This clonotype was detected only a few times. The rearrangement joins TRBV5-1 to TRBJ1-1, with D possibly matching TRBD1 (5 bases). The CDR3 has 15 amino acids. V lost 1 base and J 0 bases, leaving 10 bases between the germline ends. Germline CDR1 SGHRS, CDR2 YFSETQ. CDR3 residues: CASSLSEGMNTEAFF. The CDR3, as DNA: TGCGCCAGCAGCTTGTCAGAGGGGATGAACACTGAAGCTTTCTTT.

This clonotype was observed a few times. The J gene is TRBJ1-5, the V gene TRBV5-1, with 9 bases lining up with TRBD1. The CDR3 extends over 15 amino acids. The J segment lost 3 bases and the V segment lost 3 bases, leaving 4 bases of the junction unmatched. Germline CDR1 and CDR2: SGHRS and YFSETQ. CDR3 in amino acids: CASSSTGGNNQPQHF. CDR3 sequence (DNA): TGCGCCAGCAGCTCTACAGGGGGCAACAATCAGCCCCAGCATTTT.

The chain combines TRBV19 with TRBJ1-1; perhaps TRBD1 as D (5 bases). Germline-derived CDR1 and CDR2 are LNHDA and SQIVND (reference sequence). Trimming pared 6 bases from V and 2 bases from J, leaving 13 bases between. CDR3 length: 14 amino acids. CDR3 sequence (DNA): TGTGCCAGTAGCATGGGGACGAAAAACACTGAAGCTTTCTTT. This translates into CASSMGTKNTEAFF.

The genes are TRBV20-1 and TRBJ2-1; 8 positions match TRBD2. Trimming cost V 1 base and J 4 bases; bases outside gene matches: 6. This CDR3 is built from 15 residues. In germline, CDR1 is DFQATT, CDR2 SNEGSKA (reference sequence). CDR3: CSARAPRGGYNEQFF. The CDR3 DNA is TGCAGTGCTAGAGCTCCCCGCGGGGGGTACAATGAGCAGTTCTTC.

This clonotype was picked up many times. The chain uses TRBV4-1 and TRBJ1-1; D remains ambiguous. There are 14 residues in the CDR3. Germline V CDR1 and CDR2: MGHRA, YSYEKL. With 0 bases removed from V and 1 base from J, the gap between germline ends came to 6 bases. This CDR3 is CASSQDRQNTEAFF. Written as DNA, the CDR3 is TGCGCCAGCAGCCAAGATCGACAGAACACTGAAGCTTTCTTT.

In its sample, this clonotype was seen many times. V and J are TRBV5-1 and TRBJ2-7; D unclear. In germline, CDR1 is SGHRS, CDR2 YFSETQ. V was clipped by 1 base and J by 3 bases, with 8 bases between them. The CDR3 is 13 amino acids. CDR3 in DNA: TGCGCCAGCAGCTTGTGGCAGGACTACGAGCAGTACTTC. It encodes CASSLWQDYEQYF. Filled out from reference TRBV5-1 and TRBJ2-7, the complete variable domain reads KAGVTQTPRYLIKTRGQQVTLSCSPISGHRSVSWYQQTPGQGLQFLFEYFSETQRNKGNFPGRFSGRQFSNSRSEMNVSTLELGDSALYLCASSLWQDYEQYFGPGTRLTVT.

This clonotype was observed a few times. The CDR3 sequence is CAWSVWSQGSTF. CDR3 nucleotide sequence: TGTGCCTGGAGTGTATGGTCCCAGGGGAGCACCTTC. The chain combines TRBV30 with TRBJ1-2, with D possibly matching TRBD1 (6 bases). Germline CDR1 GTSNPN, CDR2 SVGIG (reference sequence). The CDR3 extends over 12 amino acids. Trimming removed 0 bases at V and 13 bases at J, with 15 bases between.

The sample holds a few counts of this clonotype. The gene calls are TRBV7-9 and TRBJ2-3; D gene uncertain. Germline CDR1 and CDR2: SEHNR and FQNEAQ (reference sequence). Trimming pared 2 bases from V and 1 base from J, leaving 13 bases between. This CDR3 has 16 residues. CDR3 protein: CASSLSQIAGTDTQYF. DNA for the CDR3: TGTGCCAGCAGCTTATCTCAGATCGCGGGCACAGATACGCAGTATTTT.

The gene calls are TRBV19 and TRBJ2-5, with TRBD2 as a possible D gene (6 bases). The CDR3 is made up of 13 amino acids. Germline CDR1 reads LNHDA; CDR2 reads SQIVND (reference sequence). V dropped 4 bases and J dropped 7 bases, with 13 bases sitting between them. The chain's CDR3 is CASSTGLEGTQYF. CDR3 DNA: TGTGCCAGTAGTACGGGACTGGAGGGGACCCAGTACTTC.

Only a few counts were recorded for this clonotype. The CDR3 nucleotides read TGTGCCAGCTTGGAGGGGACAGGGGATTACAATGAGCAGTTCTTC. Translation gives CASLEGTGDYNEQFF. The chain links TRBV13 to TRBJ2-1; 10 bases fit TRBD1. This CDR3 has 15 residues. V dropped 8 bases and J dropped 4; count of bases not matched to a gene: 8. CDR1 PRHDT and CDR2 FYEKMQ come from the germline V gene (reference sequence).

The chain carries TRBV20-1 and TRBJ2-5; D is possibly TRBD2 (6 bases). From germline, CDR1 is DFQATT and CDR2 SNEGSKA (reference sequence). There are 15 residues in the CDR3. V was clipped by 1 base and J by 3 bases, with 15 bases between them. The CDR3 reads CSARGRRADEETQYF. CDR3 DNA sequence: TGCAGTGCTAGAGGACGGAGGGCAGATGAAGAGACCCAGTACTTC.

The J gene is TRBJ1-4, the V gene TRBV7-2, with a possible D match to TRBD1 (6 bases). The CDR3 sequence is 14 residues long. Germline CDR1 SGHTA, CDR2 FQGNSA. The V end lost 0 bases, the J end lost 8 bases, and 10 bases lay between the germline ends. In nucleotides, the CDR3 is TGTGCCAGCAGCTTAGCCAGGGGTCCCGAAAAACTGTTTTTT. It yields the protein CASSLARGPEKLFF.

In this sample, this clonotype turned up many times. The chain recombines TRBV20-1 with TRBJ2-7; D remains ambiguous. From germline, CDR1 is DFQATT and CDR2 SNEGSKA (reference sequence). The CDR3 is 15 amino acids. Trimming left V 6 bases short and J 0 bases short, with 18 bases between. In DNA form, the CDR3 reads TGCAGTGCCCCGGAGATGACTTCCCTCTCCTACGAGCAGTACTTC. Translated, it gives CSAPEMTSLSYEQYF.

The chain carries TRBV2 and TRBJ2-5; 7 positions match TRBD1. Germline assignment: CDR1 SNHLY and CDR2 FYNNEI. The CDR3 runs 14 residues. After removal of 3 bases from V and 1 base from J, the junction contained 2 bases not matched to a gene. The CDR3 sequence: CASSEGQFQETQYF. The DNA for the CDR3 is TGTGCCAGCAGTGAGGGACAGTTCCAAGAGACCCAGTACTTC.

This clonotype came up a few times. This chain links TRBV11-1 with TRBJ1-1; a weak D match, TRBD1 (5 bases). This CDR3 has 15 residues. Trimming left V 5 bases short and J 5 bases short, with 18 bases between. Looked up from germline, CDR1 is SGHAT and CDR2 is FQDESV (reference sequence). This CDR3 reads CASSTLTASGTEAFF. CDR3 bases: TGTGCCAGCAGCACCCTGACAGCCAGCGGGACTGAAGCTTTCTTT.

Many counts were recorded for this clonotype. The chain is built from TRBV27 and TRBJ2-7; D unresolved. With 5 bases removed from V and 1 base from J, the gap between germline ends came to 9 bases. Germline V CDR1 and CDR2: MNHEY, SMNVEV (reference sequence). The length of the CDR3 is 13 residues. The CDR3 region is CASSPLSSYEQYF. CDR3 DNA sequence: TGTGCCAGCAGTCCCCTCTCTTCCTACGAGCAGTACTTC.

This clonotype was counted a few times. V is TRBV27 and J is TRBJ2-3; TRBD2 matches at 7 bases. V trimming: 1 base; J trimming: 4 bases; junction bases outside the gene matches: 5. The CDR3 spans 15 residues. Germline CDR1 MNHEY, CDR2 SMNVEV (reference sequence). CDR3: CASSLWETSPDTQYF. The CDR3 bases are TGTGCCAGCAGTTTATGGGAGACTAGCCCAGATACGCAGTATTTT.